Below, one T cell receptor beta chain is given with its context. The record originates from a study of blood T cell repertoires in COVID-19. Study details: Some COVID-19 samples were acute and others convalescent; all came from the United States, Italy and Spain. Sources were T cells, B-cell-depleted T cells, or PBMCs; the material itself was cDNA or gDNA.

CDR1 is SGDLS, CDR2 YYNGEE, per germline. The V segment lost 0 bases and the J segment 7 bases; nucleotides outside the gene matches: 4. This CDR3 is 14 amino acids long. Using immunoSEQ multiplex PCR, the repertoire was profiled, and TCRdb retains in-frame clones only, with some absent. Among 200,000 or so clones listed, roughly 85% were seen once. The chain employs TRBV9 and TRBJ1-1; 9 bases are a match to TRBD1. What was sequenced was PBMCs or T cells enriched from blood (not recorded which). The sequence was collected from a woman aged 45 to 65 who had been exposed to COVID-19. CDR3 amino acids: CASSVGQGELEAFF. The DNA for the CDR3 is TGTGCCAGCAGCGTAGGACAGGGGGAACTTGAAGCTTTCTTT.